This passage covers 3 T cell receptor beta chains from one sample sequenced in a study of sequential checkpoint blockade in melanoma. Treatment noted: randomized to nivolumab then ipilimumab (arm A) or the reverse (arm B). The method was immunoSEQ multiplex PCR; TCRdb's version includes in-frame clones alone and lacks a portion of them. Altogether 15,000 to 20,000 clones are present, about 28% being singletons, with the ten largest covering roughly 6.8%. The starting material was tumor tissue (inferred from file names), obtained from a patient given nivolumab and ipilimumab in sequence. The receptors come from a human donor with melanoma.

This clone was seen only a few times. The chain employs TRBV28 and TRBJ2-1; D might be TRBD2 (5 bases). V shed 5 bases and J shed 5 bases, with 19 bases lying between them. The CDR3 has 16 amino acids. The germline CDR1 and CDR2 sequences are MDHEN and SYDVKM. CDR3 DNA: TGTGCCAGCAGTCCCCCTAGCAACCCTCCTGACAATGAGCAGTTCTTC. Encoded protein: CASSPPSNPPDNEQFF.

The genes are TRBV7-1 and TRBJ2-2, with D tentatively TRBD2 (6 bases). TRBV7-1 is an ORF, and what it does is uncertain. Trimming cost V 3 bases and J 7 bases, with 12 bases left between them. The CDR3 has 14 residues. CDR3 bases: TGTGCCAGCAGCTCCCGACCGGGGGTCGGGGAGCTGTTTTTT. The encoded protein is CASSSRPGVGELFF.

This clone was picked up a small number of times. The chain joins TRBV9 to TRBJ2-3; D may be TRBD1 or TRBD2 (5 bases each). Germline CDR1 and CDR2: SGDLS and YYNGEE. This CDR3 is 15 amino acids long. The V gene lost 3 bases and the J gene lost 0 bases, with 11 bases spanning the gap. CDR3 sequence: CASSAWDRSTDTQYF. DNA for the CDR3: TGTGCCAGCAGCGCCTGGGACCGGAGCACAGATACGCAGTATTTT.